This note documents a single T cell receptor (beta chain) sequence. No antigen is known for it. The record has no base qualities; no much larger clone is one base away. Clipping removes 5 bases from V and 3 bases from J, with 9 as the unmatched junction base count. The CDR3, cysteine through valine, is 15 amino acids long. Solely the CDR3 DNA is kept, with 45 bases framed from the first base. Via the germline V gene, CDR1 is SGHVS and CDR2 FQNEAQ. Pancreas tissue with chronic pancreatitis was obtained from patients having total pancreatectomy with islet autotransplantation (TPIAT). Included chronic pancreatitis patients had no known history of diabetes. For TCRbeta sequencing, genomic DNA was pulled straight from bulk pancreas tissue, skipping any T cell sorting. Pancreas tissues from patients and organ donors were collected consecutively at two US centers. The sample originates from a study of immune characteristics of hereditary and idiopathic chronic pancreatitis. In the study overall: Local immune cells and TCRbeta repertoires in the pancreas were profiled in this study for hereditary and idiopathic chronic pancreatitis, with control organ donor pancreases used for comparison. In total, 5 control pancreases, about 7 hereditary chronic pancreatitis pancreases and roughly six idiopathic chronic pancreatitis pancreases underwent TCRbeta sequencing. The gDNA-based approach was chosen because it involved minimal in vitro experimental manipulation of pancreas-infiltrating T cells. The paper as a whole reports these results and caveats: Among 10 to 15 chronic pancreatitis patients, higher numbers of productive TCR rearrangements went along with higher disease severity scores, showing a positive correlation. Because patient tissue could be obtained only at the time of TPIAT, immune findings may have been influenced by differences in disease duration. The study did not include chronic pancreatitis caused by alcohol use. Significantly increased TCRbeta repertoire diversity and reduced clonality were observed in both chronic pancreatitis groups relative to controls. Vbeta-Jbeta gene family usage, including TRBV10, TRBV19, TRBV23 and TRBV5, differed between hereditary and idiopathic chronic pancreatitis.

The library relied on the immunoSEQ multiplex PCR assay. From pancreatic genomic DNA, the TCRbeta CDR3 region along with adjacent sequences was amplified and then sequenced. In the paper's pipeline: Productive clonality and productive rearrangement counts were measured along with repertoire diversity, which was expressed as a mean normalized Shannon-Wiener index. The nonparametric Mann-Whitney U test was used to compare repertoire metrics between controls and chronic pancreatitis. CDR3beta sequences with identical amino acid composition and length across subjects were defined as shared clonotypes. TCRdb mirrors the immuneACCESS table, restricted to in-frame sequences. Some clones are absent from its copies; in checked studies, under half trace to an unresolved V gene, and the reason for the others is unknown. Clone size and the V and J calls come from that table; the DNA yielded D and trimming. For this sample there are around 6,200 clones; approximately 80% appear just once. Around 7.8% of the sample is taken by the ten largest.

Sample: pancreas tissue with hereditary chronic pancreatitis. This TCR was sampled from a human donor with chronic pancreatitis. The chain uses TRBV7-8 and TRBJ2-7; TRBD1 lines up with 8 middle nucleotides. The nucleotide sequence is given as TGTGCCAGCAGCCCAAGAGAGGGACAGGTCTACGAGCAGTACGTC. It codes for CASSPREGQVYEQYV.